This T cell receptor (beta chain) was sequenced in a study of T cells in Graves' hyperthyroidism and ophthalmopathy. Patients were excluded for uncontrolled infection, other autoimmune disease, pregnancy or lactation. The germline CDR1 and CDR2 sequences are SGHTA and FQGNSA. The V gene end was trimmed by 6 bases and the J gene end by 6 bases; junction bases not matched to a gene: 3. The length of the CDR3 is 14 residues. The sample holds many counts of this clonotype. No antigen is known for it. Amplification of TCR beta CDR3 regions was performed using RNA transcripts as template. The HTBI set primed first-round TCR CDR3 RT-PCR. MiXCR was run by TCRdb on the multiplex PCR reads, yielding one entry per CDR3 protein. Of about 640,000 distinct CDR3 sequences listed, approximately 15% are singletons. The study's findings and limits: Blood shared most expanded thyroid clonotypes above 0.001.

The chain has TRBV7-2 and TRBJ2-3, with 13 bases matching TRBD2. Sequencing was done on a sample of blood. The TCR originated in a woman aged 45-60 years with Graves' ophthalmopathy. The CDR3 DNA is TGTGCCAGCAGACTAGCGGGGGGGGAGGATACGCAGTATTTT. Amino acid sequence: CASRLAGGEDTQYF.